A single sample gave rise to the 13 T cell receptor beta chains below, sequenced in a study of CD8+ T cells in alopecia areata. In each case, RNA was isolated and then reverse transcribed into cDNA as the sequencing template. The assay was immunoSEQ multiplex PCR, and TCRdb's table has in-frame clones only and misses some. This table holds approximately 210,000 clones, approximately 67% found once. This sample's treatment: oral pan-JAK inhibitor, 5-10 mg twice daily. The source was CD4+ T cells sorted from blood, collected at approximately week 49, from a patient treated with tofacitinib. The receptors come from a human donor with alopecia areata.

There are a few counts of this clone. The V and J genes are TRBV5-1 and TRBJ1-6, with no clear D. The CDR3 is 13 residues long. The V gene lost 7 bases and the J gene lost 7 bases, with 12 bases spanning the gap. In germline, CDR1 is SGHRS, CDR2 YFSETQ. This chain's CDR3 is CASSNSENSPLHF. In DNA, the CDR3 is TGCGCCAGCTCCAACTCGGAGAATTCACCCCTCCACTTT.

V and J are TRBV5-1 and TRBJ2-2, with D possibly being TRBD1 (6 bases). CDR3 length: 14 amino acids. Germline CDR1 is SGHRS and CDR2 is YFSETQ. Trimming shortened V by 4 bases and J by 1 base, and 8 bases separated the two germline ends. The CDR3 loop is CASSLTGNTGELFF. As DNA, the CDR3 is TGCGCCAGCAGCCTGACAGGGAACACCGGGGAGCTGTTTTTT.

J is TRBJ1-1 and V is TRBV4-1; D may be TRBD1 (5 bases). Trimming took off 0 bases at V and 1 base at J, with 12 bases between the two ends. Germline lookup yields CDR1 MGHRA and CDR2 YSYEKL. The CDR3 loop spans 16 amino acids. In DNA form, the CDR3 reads TGCGCCAGCAGCCAAGATTCTCAGGGAGCGAACACTGAAGCTTTCTTT. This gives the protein CASSQDSQGANTEAFF.

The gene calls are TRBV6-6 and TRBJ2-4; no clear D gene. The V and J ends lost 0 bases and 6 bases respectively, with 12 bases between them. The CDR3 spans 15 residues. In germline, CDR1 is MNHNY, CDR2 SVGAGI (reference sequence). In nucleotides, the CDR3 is TGTGCCAGCAGTTACTCGGTAGAGATTCCAAACATTCAGTACTTC. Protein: CASSYSVEIPNIQYF.

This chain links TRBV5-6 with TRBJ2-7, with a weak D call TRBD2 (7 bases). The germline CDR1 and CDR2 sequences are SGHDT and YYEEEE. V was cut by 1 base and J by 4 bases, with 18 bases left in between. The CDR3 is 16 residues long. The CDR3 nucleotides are TGTGCCAGCAGCTTGACGGGGGGCCTCACCGAATACGAGCAGTACTTC. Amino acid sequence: CASSLTGGLTEYEQYF.

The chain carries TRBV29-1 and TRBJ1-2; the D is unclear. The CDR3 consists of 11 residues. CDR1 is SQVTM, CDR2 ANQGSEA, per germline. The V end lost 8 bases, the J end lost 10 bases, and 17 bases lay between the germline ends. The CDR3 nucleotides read TGCAGCACGGAGGAAGGGAGGGCCTACACCTTC. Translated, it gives CSTEEGRAYTF.

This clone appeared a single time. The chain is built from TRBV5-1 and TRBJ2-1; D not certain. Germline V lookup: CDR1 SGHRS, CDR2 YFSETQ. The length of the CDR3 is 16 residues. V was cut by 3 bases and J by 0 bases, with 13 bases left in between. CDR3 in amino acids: CASSYSADASYNEQFF. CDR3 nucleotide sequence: TGCGCCAGCAGCTACAGCGCTGACGCCTCCTACAATGAGCAGTTCTTC.

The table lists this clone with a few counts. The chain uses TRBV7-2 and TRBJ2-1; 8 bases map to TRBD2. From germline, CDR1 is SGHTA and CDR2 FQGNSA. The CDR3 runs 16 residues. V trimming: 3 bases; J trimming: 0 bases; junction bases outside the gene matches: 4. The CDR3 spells CASSFVGTSSYNEQFF. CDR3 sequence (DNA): TGTGCCAGCAGCTTTGTGGGGACTAGCTCCTACAATGAGCAGTTCTTC.

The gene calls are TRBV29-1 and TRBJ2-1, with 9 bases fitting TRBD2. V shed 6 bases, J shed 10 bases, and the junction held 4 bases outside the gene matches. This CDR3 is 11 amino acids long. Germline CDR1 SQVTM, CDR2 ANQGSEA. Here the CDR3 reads CSVASGAEQFF. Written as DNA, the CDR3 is TGCAGCGTGGCTAGCGGGGCGGAGCAGTTCTTC.

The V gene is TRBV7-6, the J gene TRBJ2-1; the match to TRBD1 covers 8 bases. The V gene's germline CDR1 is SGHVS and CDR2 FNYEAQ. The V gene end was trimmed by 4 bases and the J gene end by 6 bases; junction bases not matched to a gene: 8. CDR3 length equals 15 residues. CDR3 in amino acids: CASSSAWTGTNEQFF. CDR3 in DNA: TGTGCCAGCAGCTCGGCATGGACAGGGACCAATGAGCAGTTCTTC.

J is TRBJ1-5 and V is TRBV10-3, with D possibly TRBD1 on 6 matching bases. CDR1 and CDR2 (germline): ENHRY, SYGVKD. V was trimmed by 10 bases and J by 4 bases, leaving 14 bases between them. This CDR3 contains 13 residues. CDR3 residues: CASSGTKNQPQHF. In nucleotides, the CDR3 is TGTGCCAGCTCCGGGACAAAGAATCAGCCCCAGCATTTT.

In nucleotides, the CDR3 is TGTGCCAGCTCACCATACCGGAGCTCCTACGAGCAGTACTTC. Its protein is CASSPYRSSYEQYF. This chain joins TRBV18 and TRBJ2-7, with no clear D. V was pared by 2 bases and J by 0 bases, with 8 bases between. CDR1 is KGHSH, CDR2 LQKENI, per germline. The CDR3 sequence is 14 residues long.

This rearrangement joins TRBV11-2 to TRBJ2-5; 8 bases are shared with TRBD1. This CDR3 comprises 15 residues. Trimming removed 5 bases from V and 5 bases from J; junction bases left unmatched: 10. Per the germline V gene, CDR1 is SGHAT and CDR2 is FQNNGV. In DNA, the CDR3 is TGTGCCAGCAGCCAGACAGGGGTTGGAGACGAGACCCAGTACTTC. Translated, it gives CASSQTGVGDETQYF. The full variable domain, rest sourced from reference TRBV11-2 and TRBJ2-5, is EAGVAQSPRYKIIEKRQSVAFWCNPISGHATLYWYQQILGQGPKLLIQFQNNGVVDDSQLPKDRFSAERLKGVDSTLKIQPAKLEDSAVYLCASSQTGVGDETQYFGPGTRLLVL.